This T cell receptor beta chain was documented in a study of technical replicates of blood from a handful of donors. The table came from immunoSEQ multiplex PCR; TCRdb's copy has only in-frame clones and leaves some out. The sample gives approximately 90,000 clones, approximately 95% of which show up once; approximately 0.26% is in the top ten. The CDR3 consists of 15 residues. The V gene end was trimmed by 3 bases and the J gene end by 5 bases; junction bases not matched to a gene: 7. CDR1 and CDR2 (germline): MNHEY, SMNVEV (reference sequence). The sequencing sample was made of T cells isolated from PBMCs. The chain joins TRBV27 to TRBJ2-3; 8 bases fit TRBD2. This receptor was taken from a human donor in good health. The CDR3 region is CASSFRSGGGDTQYF. The DNA of the CDR3 is TGTGCCAGCAGTTTTCGGAGCGGGGGAGGAGATACGCAGTATTTT.